This T cell receptor beta chain was documented in a study of T cell clusters in autoimmune cytopenias. As concerns this clonotype: What it binds is unknown.

TRB rearrangements were amplified by touch-down multiplex PCR with mixed TRB-A/B primers. TCRdb reprocessed the multiplex PCR reads; each CDR3 protein has one entry and no DNA is given. This specimen shows about 11,000 distinct CDR3 sequences; the ten leading clones hold 20% to 30%. This CDR3 comprises 15 residues. Study conclusions and caveats: TRB repertoire shifts in secondary cytopenia and chronic lymphocytic leukemia mostly reflected lymphoma, not autoimmunity.

TRB amplification used around 260 ng of peripheral blood genomic DNA. In addition, the sample was reused for a study of T cell repertoires in aging, cancer and after chemotherapy. This second study says: Clear clonal overlap appeared across healthy donor samples taken over several months to years. Untreated cancer patients had significantly lower blood TCR diversity than age-matched healthy donors.

The sequence was obtained from a human donor in good health. Sequenced sample: peripheral blood. The V call is TRBV12-3 or TRBV12-4, the J call TRBJ2-5; TCRdb's D call, TRBD1, is unchecked because there is no DNA. The CDR3 protein is CASSLYRGSGETQYF.